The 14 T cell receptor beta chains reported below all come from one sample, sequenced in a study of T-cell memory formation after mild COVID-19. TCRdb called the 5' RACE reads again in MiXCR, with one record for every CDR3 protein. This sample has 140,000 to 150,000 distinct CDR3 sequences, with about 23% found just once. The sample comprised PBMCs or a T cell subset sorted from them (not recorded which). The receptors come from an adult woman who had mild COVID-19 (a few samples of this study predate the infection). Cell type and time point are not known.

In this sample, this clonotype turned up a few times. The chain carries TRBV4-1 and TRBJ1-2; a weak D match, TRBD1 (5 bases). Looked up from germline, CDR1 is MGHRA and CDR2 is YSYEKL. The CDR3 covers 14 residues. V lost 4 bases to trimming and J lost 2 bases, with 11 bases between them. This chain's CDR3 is CASSPPGRNYGYTF. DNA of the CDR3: TGCGCCAGCAGCCCGCCGGGACGCAACTATGGCTACACCTTC.

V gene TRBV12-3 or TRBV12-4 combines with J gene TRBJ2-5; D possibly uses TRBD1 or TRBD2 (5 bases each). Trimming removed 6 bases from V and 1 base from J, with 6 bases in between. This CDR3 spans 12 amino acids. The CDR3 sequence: CASRGTQETQYF. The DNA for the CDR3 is TGTGCCAGCAGGGGGACCCAAGAGACCCAGTACTTC.

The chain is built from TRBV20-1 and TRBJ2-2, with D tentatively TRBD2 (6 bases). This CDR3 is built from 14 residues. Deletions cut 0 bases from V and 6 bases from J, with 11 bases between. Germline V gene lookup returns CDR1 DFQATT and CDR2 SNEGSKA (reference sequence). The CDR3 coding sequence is TGCAGTGCTAGAGAGGTAGCTAGCGCCGGGGAGCTGTTTTTT. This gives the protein CSAREVASAGELFF.

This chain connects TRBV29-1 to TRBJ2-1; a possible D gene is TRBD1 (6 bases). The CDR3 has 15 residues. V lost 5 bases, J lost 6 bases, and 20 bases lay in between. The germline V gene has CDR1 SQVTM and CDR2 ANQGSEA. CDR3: CSVPVWGQPTNEQFF. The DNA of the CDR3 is TGCAGCGTTCCAGTGTGGGGGCAGCCTACCAATGAGCAGTTCTTC.

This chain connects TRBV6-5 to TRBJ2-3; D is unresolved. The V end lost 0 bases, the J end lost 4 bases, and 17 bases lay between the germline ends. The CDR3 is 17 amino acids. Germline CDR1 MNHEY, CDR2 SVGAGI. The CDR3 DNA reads TGTGCCAGCAGTTACTCACTCGTGGGTATCATGGCAGATACGCAGTATTTT. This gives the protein CASSYSLVGIMADTQYF.

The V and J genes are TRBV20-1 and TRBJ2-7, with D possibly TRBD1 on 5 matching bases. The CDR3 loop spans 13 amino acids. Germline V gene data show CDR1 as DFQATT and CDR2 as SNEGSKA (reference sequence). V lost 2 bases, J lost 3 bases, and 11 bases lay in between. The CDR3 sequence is CSARKAGFYEQYF. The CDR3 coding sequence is TGCAGTGCTAGAAAGGCAGGGTTCTACGAGCAGTACTTC.

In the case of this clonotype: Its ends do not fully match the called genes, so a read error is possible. CDR3 coding DNA: TGTGCCAGCAGCCAAGATCTTCTGGGGAAGAACCCTGAAGCTTTCTTT. Amino acid sequence: CASSQDLLGKNPEAFF. The chain recombines TRBV4-2 with TRBJ1-1; no clear D. The CDR3 loop spans 16 amino acids. Germline CDR1 is LGHNA and CDR2 is YNFKEQ.

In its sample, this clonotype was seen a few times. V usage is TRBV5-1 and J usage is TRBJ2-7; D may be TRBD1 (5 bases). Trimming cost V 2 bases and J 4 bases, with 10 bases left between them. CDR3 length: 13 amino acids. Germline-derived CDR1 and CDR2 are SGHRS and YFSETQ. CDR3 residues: CASSFYSGYEQYF. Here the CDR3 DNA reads TGCGCCAGCAGCTTCTATTCAGGGTACGAGCAGTACTTC.

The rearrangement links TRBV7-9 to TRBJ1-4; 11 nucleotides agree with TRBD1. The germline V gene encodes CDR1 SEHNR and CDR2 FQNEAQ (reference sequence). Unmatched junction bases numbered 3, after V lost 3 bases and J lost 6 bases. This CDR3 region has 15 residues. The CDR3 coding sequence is TGTGCCAGCAGCTTCTGGACAGGGGGCGATGAAAAACTGTTTTTT. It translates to CASSFWTGGDEKLFF.

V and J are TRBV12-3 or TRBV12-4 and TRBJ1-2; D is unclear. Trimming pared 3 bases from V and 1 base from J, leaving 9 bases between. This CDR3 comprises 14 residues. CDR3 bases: TGTGCCAGCAGTTTGGTAGTTTATAACTATGGCTACACCTTC. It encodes CASSLVVYNYGYTF.

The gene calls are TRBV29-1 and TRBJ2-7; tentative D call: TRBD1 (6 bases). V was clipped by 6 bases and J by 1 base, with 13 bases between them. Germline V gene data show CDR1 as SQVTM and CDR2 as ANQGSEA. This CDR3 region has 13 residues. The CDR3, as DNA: TGCAGCGTATTGACAGGTTTGTCCTACGAGCAGTACTTC. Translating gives CSVLTGLSYEQYF.

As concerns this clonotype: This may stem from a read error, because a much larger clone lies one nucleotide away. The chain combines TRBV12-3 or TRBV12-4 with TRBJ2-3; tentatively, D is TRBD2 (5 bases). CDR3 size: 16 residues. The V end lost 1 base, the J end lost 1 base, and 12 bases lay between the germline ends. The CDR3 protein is CASSLELEVGTDTQYF. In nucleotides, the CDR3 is TGTGCCAGCAGTTTAGAGCTGGAGGTAGGCACAGATACGCAGTATTTT.

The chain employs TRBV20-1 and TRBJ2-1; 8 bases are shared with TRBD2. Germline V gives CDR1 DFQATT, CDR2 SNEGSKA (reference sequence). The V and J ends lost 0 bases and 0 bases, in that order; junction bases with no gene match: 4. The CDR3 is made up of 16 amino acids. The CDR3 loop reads CSARDPGGPSYNEQFF. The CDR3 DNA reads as TGCAGTGCTAGAGATCCGGGAGGGCCCTCCTACAATGAGCAGTTCTTC.

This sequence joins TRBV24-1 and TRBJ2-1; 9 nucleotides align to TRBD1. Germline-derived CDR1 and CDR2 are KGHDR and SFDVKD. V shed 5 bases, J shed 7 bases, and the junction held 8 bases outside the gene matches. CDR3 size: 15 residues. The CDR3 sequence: CATSGVGTGTNEQFF. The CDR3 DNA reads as TGTGCCACCAGTGGTGTGGGGACAGGGACGAATGAGCAGTTCTTC.